One sample yielded the 8 T cell receptor beta chains listed below, sequenced in a study of shared clonotypes between healthy human individuals. Assay: immunoSEQ multiplex PCR; the TCRdb copy retains only in-frame clones and omits some. The data show 2,500,000 or so clones, roughly 93% seen once. Sequencing was carried out using naive CD4+ T cells from PBMCs. The subset is: CD45RA+ positively selected. These receptors all stem from a man aged 18 to 35 in good health. Some clones in this sample may be carry-over from other donors' samples.

The chain employs TRBV18 and TRBJ1-5; no definite D call. This CDR3 spans 13 amino acids. Germline V gene data show CDR1 as KGHSH and CDR2 as LQKENI. Between the trimmed V and J ends, which lost 3 bases and 6 bases, there was a span of 9 bases. The DNA of the CDR3 is TGTGCCAGCTCACCCAATATTGGTCAGCCCCAGCATTTT. It translates to CASSPNIGQPQHF. Together with reference TRBV18 and TRBJ1-5, the CDR3 gives the full variable domain: NAGVMQNPRHLVRRRGQEARLRCSPMKGHSHVYWYRQLPEEGLKFMVYLQKENIIDESGMPKERFSAEFPKEGPSILRIQQVVRGDSAAYFCASSPNIGQPQHFGDGTRLSIL.

CDR3 bases: TGTGCCAGCAGCAAGCCGCGTGTAAAAGACACCGGGGAGCTGTTTTTT. As protein: CASSKPRVKDTGELFF. V usage is TRBV21-1 and J usage is TRBJ2-2; the table's D call, TRBD2, was not checked against the DNA. TRBV21-1 is a pseudogene locus. This CDR3 has 16 amino acids.

About this clone: It is unclear where the CDR3 begins or ends on the DNA, so no DNA is shown, and the CDR3 is as TCRdb lists it. This chain connects TRBV6-1 to TRBJ1-1; the D call of TRBD1 is as the table states it, not checked on the DNA. Germline loops: CDR1 MNHNS, CDR2 SASEGT. Inclusive of both ends, the CDR3 amounts to 12 amino acids. This CDR3 is CASSSSTGAAFF.

The V gene is TRBV4-1, the J gene TRBJ1-1; no definite D call. The CDR3 is 17 amino acids. Trimming pared 1 base from V and 0 bases from J, leaving 15 bases between. Germline assignment: CDR1 MGHRA and CDR2 YSYEKL. The CDR3 is CASSQGWVERMNTEAFF. The CDR3 DNA reads as TGCGCCAGCAGCCAAGGATGGGTTGAGAGGATGAACACTGAAGCTTTCTTT.

The chain recombines TRBV4-1 with TRBJ2-5, with 11 bases matching TRBD2. The J call may be in error: the DNA end matches TRBJ2-7 better. Germline V gene sequence: CDR1 MGHRA, CDR2 YSYEKL. This CDR3 region has 15 residues. CDR3 sequence: CASSRATSGDYEQYF. The CDR3 DNA sequence: TGCGCCAGCAGCCGCGCGACTAGCGGGGATTACGAGCAGTACTTC.

This chain joins TRBV9 and TRBJ2-1, with D perhaps TRBD1 or TRBD2 (5 bases each). CDR1 and CDR2 from the germline V gene are SGDLS and YYNGEE. Trimming pared 1 base from V and 9 bases from J, leaving 17 bases between. The CDR3 runs to 15 residues. The CDR3: CASSVTGTNDSEQFF. CDR3 DNA sequence: TGTGCCAGCAGCGTAACCGGGACGAACGACAGTGAGCAGTTCTTC.

The V call is TRBV28, the J call TRBJ2-3; no reliable D call. The CDR3 extends over 12 amino acids. V gave up 5 bases and J gave up 10 bases, with 13 bases separating them. Germline CDR1 and CDR2: MDHEN and SYDVKM. The CDR3 region is CASSPPGRPQYF. Here the CDR3 DNA reads TGTGCCAGCAGTCCGCCCGGTCGGCCGCAGTATTTT.

On this clone: Different DNA sequences within this sample yield the same CDR3. The V call is TRBV6-6, the J call TRBJ2-7; perhaps TRBD1 as D (5 bases). V shed 5 bases and J shed 3 bases, with 5 bases lying between them. Germline CDR1 reads MNHNY; CDR2 reads SVGAGI (reference sequence). The CDR3 is made up of 11 amino acids. The CDR3, as DNA: TGTGCCAGCAGTGACAGCTACGAGCAGTACTTC. Translated, it gives CASSDSYEQYF.